These 31 T cell receptor beta chains were sequenced from one sample in a study of neurological immune-mediated disorders. Documented time point: longitudinal time-point 3. MiXCR, applied by TCRdb to the 5' RACE reads, yields one record per CDR3 protein. Of about 50,000 distinct CDR3 sequences listed, approximately 9.2% are singletons. The source material was PBMCs. The receptors shown here come from a woman aged 40 to 49 in good health.

This clonotype was counted at least ten times. The chain employs TRBV7-8 and TRBJ1-1, with D hard to call. In germline, CDR1 is SGHVS, CDR2 FQNEAQ. The CDR3 extends over 14 amino acids. V was shortened by 3 bases and J by 4 bases, with 12 bases between the two germline ends. CDR3 loop: CASSLGNTGTEAFF. The DNA for the CDR3 is TGTGCCAGCAGCTTGGGCAACACGGGCACTGAAGCTTTCTTT.

This clonotype was observed many times. This chain connects TRBV25-1 to TRBJ1-4, with 7 bases lining up with TRBD1. CDR3 length equals 15 residues. The germline V gene encodes CDR1 MGHDK and CDR2 SYGVNS. J lost 5 bases, V lost 1 base, and 4 bases had no gene match. CDR3 coding DNA: TGTGCCAGCAGTGAATCTACGGGACAGAATGAAAAACTGTTTTTT. Its protein product is CASSESTGQNEKLFF.

This clonotype appeared many times. The chain employs TRBV6-1 and TRBJ2-5, with D perhaps matching TRBD1 or TRBD2 (5 bases each). This CDR3 region has 14 residues. Germline assignment: CDR1 MNHNS and CDR2 SASEGT. V was pared by 4 bases and J by 5 bases, with 14 bases between. The CDR3 here is CASSALGTGETQYF. CDR3 bases: TGTGCCAGCAGTGCTCTGGGGACGGGGGAGACCCAGTACTTC.

The table lists this clonotype with many counts. This chain links TRBV20-1 with TRBJ1-3; no clear D. Germline assignment: CDR1 DFQATT and CDR2 SNEGSKA (reference sequence). CDR3 length equals 13 residues. Trimming took 4 bases from V and 0 from J, leaving 7 bases between them. The DNA for the CDR3 is TGCAGTGCTACGCGGGGCTCTGGAAACACCATATATTTT. Translated, it gives CSATRGSGNTIYF.

This clonotype was counted ten times or more. J is TRBJ1-2 and V is TRBV3-1; D not resolved. CDR1 LGHDT and CDR2 YNNKEL come from the germline V gene (reference sequence). Trimming pared 4 bases from V and 0 bases from J, leaving 15 bases between. There are 16 residues in the CDR3. For the CDR3, the DNA is TGTGCCAGCAGCCGAGACGGTGGGGTTTCTAACTATGGCTACACCTTC. Its protein product is CASSRDGGVSNYGYTF.

This clonotype was seen repeatedly, ten times or more. The rearrangement links TRBV10-3 to TRBJ2-3; 8 bases align to TRBD2. V dropped 0 bases and J dropped 6; count of bases not matched to a gene: 5. CDR1 is ENHRY, CDR2 SYGVKD, per germline. CDR3 size: 15 residues. The DNA of the CDR3 is TGTGCCATCAGTGAGTCGTCAGCGGGAGTGGATACGCAGTATTTT. Protein product: CAISESSAGVDTQYF.

Many counts were recorded for this clonotype. The V call is TRBV5-1, the J call TRBJ2-5, with 12 bases aligning to TRBD2. V lost 3 bases, J lost 3 bases, and 9 bases stayed unmatched. Germline CDR1 SGHRS, CDR2 YFSETQ. The CDR3 has 17 residues. CDR3 region: CASSSSSGGAAEETQYF. The CDR3 coding sequence is TGCGCCAGCAGCTCCTCTAGCGGGGGGGCCGCGGAAGAGACCCAGTACTTC.

This chain uses TRBV20-1 with TRBJ1-2; TRBD1 matches 7 bases. The CDR3 covers 14 residues. Per germline, CDR1 DFQATT and CDR2 SNEGSKA (reference sequence). The ends lost 6 bases at V and 1 base at J; junction bases unmatched: 8. In DNA form, the CDR3 reads TGCAGTGCGGCGACAGGGCGAGATAACTATGGCTACACCTTC. This gives the protein CSAATGRDNYGYTF.

This clonotype was detected ten times or more. This chain joins TRBV6-2 or TRBV6-3 and TRBJ2-6, with D uncertain. Per the germline V gene, CDR1 is MNHEY and CDR2 is SVGEGT. The CDR3 extends over 19 amino acids. V was shortened by 4 bases and J by 2 bases, with 21 bases between the two germline ends. Here the CDR3 DNA reads TGTGCCAGCAGTTGGCTCTTTGAACAGAGTTCCCCTGGGGCCAACGTCCTGACTTTC. Translated: CASSWLFEQSSPGANVLTF.

There are many counts of this clonotype. V and J are TRBV5-1 and TRBJ2-1; 10 bases line up with TRBD1. The CDR3 extends over 14 amino acids. Germline loops: CDR1 SGHRS, CDR2 YFSETQ. J lost 9 bases, V lost 4 bases, and 7 bases had no gene match. The CDR3 coding sequence is TGCGCCAGCAGCGGGGACAGGGGCTGGGGTGAGCAGTTCTTC. Protein sequence: CASSGDRGWGEQFF.

This clonotype was found many times. The chain recombines TRBV20-1 with TRBJ2-7; 8 bases align to TRBD2. The CDR3 runs 13 residues. The germline CDR1 and CDR2 sequences are DFQATT and SNEGSKA (reference sequence). V lost 2 bases and J lost 3; bases outside the gene matches: 3. The CDR3 nucleotides read TGCAGTGCTAGAAAAGCGGGGGACTACGAGCAGTACTTC. This codes for CSARKAGDYEQYF.

This clonotype came up many times. V and J are TRBV18 and TRBJ2-7; D is possibly TRBD1 or TRBD2 (5 bases each). The CDR3 length is 15 residues. Between the trimmed V and J ends, which lost 0 bases and 2 bases, there was a span of 11 bases. Germline CDR1 KGHSH, CDR2 LQKENI. Written as DNA, the CDR3 is TGTGCCAGCTCACCACCGGGGACGGTAACCTACGAGCAGTACTTC. Translated: CASSPPGTVTYEQYF.

This clonotype appeared many times. This chain joins TRBV4-1 and TRBJ1-1; 7 bases are a match to TRBD1. Germline V gene data show CDR1 as MGHRA and CDR2 as YSYEKL. The CDR3 is made up of 15 amino acids. V was pared by 3 bases and J by 3 bases, with 7 bases of the junction left unmatched. In DNA, the CDR3 is TGCGCCAGCAGCCAGGATACAGGGGTAGACACTGAAGCTTTCTTT. It encodes CASSQDTGVDTEAFF.

This clonotype was recorded many times. J is TRBJ2-3 and V is TRBV12-3 or TRBV12-4; 8 bases line up with TRBD2. The CDR3 consists of 15 residues. Trimming removed 2 bases from V and 5 bases from J; junction bases left unmatched: 6. CDR3 in amino acids: CASSLFAGGEDTQYF. The CDR3 coding sequence is TGTGCCAGCAGTTTATTCGCGGGGGGCGAAGATACGCAGTATTTT.

This clonotype was seen at least ten times. The genes are TRBV7-6 and TRBJ1-5, with D possibly being TRBD1 (5 bases). V shed 5 bases and J shed 10 bases, with 21 bases lying between them. The CDR3 sequence is 15 residues long. CDR1 SGHVS and CDR2 FNYEAQ come from the germline V gene. CDR3 loop: CASSRDGGRLGPQHF. Here the CDR3 DNA reads TGTGCCAGCAGCCGGGACGGGGGTCGGCTGGGACCCCAGCATTTT.

In this sample, this clonotype turned up many times. V and J are TRBV5-1 and TRBJ2-7, with 12 positions matching TRBD1. CDR1 and CDR2 (germline): SGHRS, YFSETQ. The CDR3 is made up of 15 amino acids. Trimming removed 2 bases from V and 5 bases from J; junction bases left unmatched: 5. The CDR3 loop reads CASSLWDRGLNEQYF. DNA of the CDR3: TGCGCCAGCAGCTTATGGGACAGGGGGCTGAACGAGCAGTACTTC.

Ten or more counts support this clonotype. The rearrangement uses TRBV5-1 and TRBJ2-3; D gene unclear. V lost 3 bases and J lost 6, with 29 bases in between. The CDR3 is 19 amino acids. The V gene's germline CDR1 is SGHRS and CDR2 YFSETQ. The CDR3 DNA sequence: TGCGCCAGCAGCTGGATCGGCAGCAAGATTGCAGGATCTCACGATACGCAGTATTTT. Amino acids: CASSWIGSKIAGSHDTQYF. Supplemented by reference TRBV5-1 and TRBJ2-3, the full variable domain reads KAGVTQTPRYLIKTRGQQVTLSCSPISGHRSVSWYQQTPGQGLQFLFEYFSETQRNKGNFPGRFSGRQFSNSRSEMNVSTLELGDSALYLCASSWIGSKIAGSHDTQYFGPGTRLTVL.

In this sample, this clonotype turned up many times. This sequence joins TRBV7-6 and TRBJ2-7; D may be TRBD2 (5 bases). The CDR3 has 13 amino acids. V gave up 5 bases and J gave up 9 bases, with 17 bases separating them. Germline CDR1 and CDR2: SGHVS and FNYEAQ. CDR3 amino acids: CASSRGPQAGQYF. CDR3 sequence (DNA): TGTGCCAGCAGCAGAGGGCCCCAGGCGGGGCAGTACTTC.

The sample holds a few counts of this clonotype. This chain joins TRBV18 and TRBJ1-1; D is unclear. Germline values: CDR1 KGHSH, CDR2 LQKENI. This CDR3 contains 16 residues. V was clipped by 3 bases and J by 1 base, with 15 bases between them. CDR3 DNA sequence: TGTGCCAGCTCACCCCAAGTCGGCCAGCCGAACACTGAAGCTTTCTTT. Amino acid sequence: CASSPQVGQPNTEAFF.

In its sample, this clonotype was seen many times. The chain recombines TRBV12-3 or TRBV12-4 with TRBJ2-1; 9 bases map to TRBD2. This CDR3 is 15 amino acids long. Unmatched junction bases numbered 10, after V lost 3 bases and J lost 10 bases. For the CDR3, the DNA is TGTGCCAGCAGTTTGGTGGTAGCGGGGGACCGAGAGCAGTTCTTC. Translated, it gives CASSLVVAGDREQFF.

This clonotype was detected once. This sequence joins TRBV6-2 or TRBV6-3 and TRBJ1-3; possibly TRBD1 for D (6 bases). CDR1 and CDR2 from the germline V gene are MNHEY and SVGEGT. The CDR3 has 15 residues. The V end was cut by 6 bases, the J end by 0 bases, with 12 bases between. CDR3 DNA sequence: TGTGCCAGCAGACTCAGGGGAAGCTCTGGAAACACCATATATTTT. It yields the protein CASRLRGSSGNTIYF.

About this clonotype itself: This sequence may be a read error, since a much larger clone differs from it by one base. V gene TRBV6-4 combines with J gene TRBJ2-7; D is undetermined. This CDR3 is 15 amino acids long. CDR1 MRHNA and CDR2 SNTAGT come from the germline V gene. Between the trimmed V and J ends, which lost 2 bases and 7 bases, there was a span of 18 bases. DNA for the CDR3: TGTGCCAGCAGTGACGGGCAGGCGACCTACAATGAGCAGTACTTC. It specifies CASSDGQATYNEQYF.

This clonotype appeared many times. V gene TRBV20-1 combines with J gene TRBJ1-2; a possible D gene is TRBD1 (6 bases). Per the germline V gene, CDR1 is DFQATT and CDR2 is SNEGSKA (reference sequence). The CDR3 sequence is 14 residues long. The germline V and J ends were trimmed by 0 bases and 1 base, with 9 bases remaining between them. CDR3 loop: CSAREGHVNYGYTF. CDR3 coding DNA: TGCAGTGCTAGAGAGGGACACGTTAACTATGGCTACACCTTC.

The table lists this clonotype with many counts. The gene calls are TRBV7-2 and TRBJ2-2; 15 bases agree with TRBD2. CDR3 length: 17 residues. The germline CDR1 and CDR2 sequences are SGHTA and FQGNSA. V lost 5 bases to trimming and J lost 5 bases; unmatched junction nucleotides: 6. In DNA form, the CDR3 reads TGTGCCAGCAGCACGGGGACTAGCGGGAGGCGAACCGGGGAGCTGTTTTTT. Its translation: CASSTGTSGRRTGELFF.

The rearrangement uses TRBV3-1 and TRBJ1-3; no reliable D call. The germline gives CDR1 LGHDT, CDR2 YNNKEL (reference sequence). The V end lost 1 base, the J end lost 3 bases, and 10 bases lay between the germline ends. The CDR3 is 15 residues long. CDR3 nucleotide sequence: TGTGCCAGCAGCCAAGGCAGTCCGGTTGGAAACACCATATATTTT. Its translation: CASSQGSPVGNTIYF.

This clonotype was counted many times. This sequence joins TRBV6-5 and TRBJ1-1; D call uncertain. The V end was cut by 2 bases, the J end by 0 bases, with 13 bases between. Per germline, CDR1 MNHEY and CDR2 SVGAGI. The CDR3 spans 16 residues. As DNA, the CDR3 is TGTGCCAGCAGTTACAATCCATATACTATGAACACTGAAGCTTTCTTT. Encoded protein: CASSYNPYTMNTEAFF.

Many counts were recorded for this clonotype. The chain is built from TRBV20-1 and TRBJ1-2, with a possible D match to TRBD1 (5 bases). The CDR3 sequence is 17 residues long. Trimming took 5 bases from V and 1 from J, leaving 23 bases between them. Germline-derived CDR1 and CDR2 are DFQATT and SNEGSKA (reference sequence). The CDR3 reads CSAGAWRGEEFNYGYTF. The CDR3 DNA reads as TGCAGTGCTGGAGCGTGGCGAGGGGAAGAATTTAACTATGGCTACACCTTC.

This clonotype showed up many times. The gene calls are TRBV2 and TRBJ2-7, with D possibly being TRBD1 (6 bases). Trimming pared 4 bases from V and 2 bases from J, leaving 12 bases between. The CDR3 sequence is 14 residues long. Per germline, CDR1 SNHLY and CDR2 FYNNEI. The chain's CDR3 is CASSGQGTTYEQYF. The CDR3 DNA reads TGTGCCAGCAGTGGGCAGGGGACGACCTACGAGCAGTACTTC.

This clonotype has only a few counts. This sequence joins TRBV6-6 and TRBJ1-4; 7 bases match TRBD1. Losses at the gene ends were 9 bases for V and 5 bases for J; bases not matched to a gene: 6. From germline, CDR1 is MNHNY and CDR2 SVGAGI (reference sequence). The CDR3 consists of 13 residues. As DNA, the CDR3 is TGTGCCAGTAACCGACAGGGAAATGAAAAACTGTTTTTT. It translates to CASNRQGNEKLFF.

This clonotype was counted ten times or more. The CDR3 DNA sequence: TGCAGTGCTGCGGGGAGGGACGAAAAACTGTTTTTT. It translates to CSAAGRDEKLFF. The chain links TRBV20-1 to TRBJ1-4; D may be TRBD1 (5 bases). Germline CDR1 and CDR2: DFQATT and SNEGSKA (reference sequence). The V end lost 5 bases, the J end lost 8 bases, and 12 bases lay between the germline ends. CDR3 length: 12 amino acids.

Ten or more counts support this clonotype. This rearrangement joins TRBV7-2 to TRBJ1-2; no clear D. The CDR3 has 11 residues. Germline CDR1 SGHTA, CDR2 FQGNSA. The germline V and J ends were trimmed by 3 bases and 4 bases, with 3 bases remaining between them. The CDR3 loop reads CASSLAYGYTF. The DNA of the CDR3 is TGTGCCAGCAGCTTGGCCTATGGCTACACCTTC.